A single sample is the source of the 14 T cell receptor beta chains below, sequenced in a study of memory CD4+ T cells and cytomegalovirus serostatus. Single viable CD3+CD4+CD8-CD45RO+ cells were sorted as the memory CD4+ T cells. Sequenced by immunoSEQ multiplex PCR; TCRdb stores in-frame clones only, minus some. The table records under 100,000 clones, 80% of them present only once. Source material: memory CD4+ T cells from blood. The receptors come from an adult in good health and CMV-seronegative.

The V and J genes are TRBV5-3 and TRBJ2-7; 7 positions match TRBD1. TRBV5-3 belongs to the ORF category, with a function that is uncertain. The V and J ends lost 0 bases and 4 bases, in that order; junction bases with no gene match: 7. The CDR3 has 15 amino acids. CDR3 nucleotide sequence: TGTGCCAGAAGCTTGGCCGTAAAGGGGGCTTACGAGCAGTACTTC. The encoded protein is CARSLAVKGAYEQYF.

The chain is built from TRBV6-1 and TRBJ1-2, with a possible D match to TRBD1 (5 bases). V lost 4 bases to trimming and J lost 2 bases, with 8 bases between them. This CDR3 spans 13 amino acids. Looked up from germline, CDR1 is MNHNS and CDR2 is SASEGT. CDR3 sequence reads: CASSVQENYGYTF. CDR3 in DNA: TGTGCCAGCAGTGTACAGGAAAACTATGGCTACACCTTC.

This clone was found a few times. The gene calls are TRBV7-9 and TRBJ1-4; 9 bases line up with TRBD1. CDR3 size: 14 residues. J lost 8 bases, V lost 5 bases, and 6 bases had no gene match. Germline CDR1 is SEHNR and CDR2 is FQNEAQ (reference sequence). The CDR3 sequence is CASSNRGLIEKLFF. For the CDR3, the DNA is TGTGCCAGCAGCAACAGGGGGCTTATAGAAAAACTGTTTTTT.

The chain combines TRBV7-2 with TRBJ1-2; D is ambiguous. The CDR3 sequence is 13 residues long. V lost 3 bases to trimming and J lost 2 bases, with 7 bases between them. Per germline, CDR1 SGHTA and CDR2 FQGNSA. CDR3 sequence: CASSFGQNYGYTF. As DNA, the CDR3 is TGTGCCAGCAGCTTTGGGCAGAACTATGGCTACACCTTC.

The V and J genes are TRBV19 and TRBJ1-4; maybe TRBD1 (6 bases). The V end lost 6 bases, the J end lost 7 bases, and 12 bases lay between the germline ends. The CDR3 runs to 13 residues. Germline CDR1 LNHDA, CDR2 SQIVND (reference sequence). The CDR3: CASSEGRGEKLFF. In DNA form, the CDR3 reads TGTGCCAGTAGCGAGGGCAGGGGTGAAAAACTGTTTTTT.

The V call is TRBV7-2, the J call TRBJ2-7; D is perhaps TRBD2 (7 bases). V was pared by 2 bases and J by 1 base, with 18 bases between. CDR1 is SGHTA and CDR2 is FQGNSA in the germline V gene. This CDR3 has 17 amino acids. CDR3 in amino acids: CASSLISGGAVSYEQYF. The CDR3 nucleotides read TGTGCCAGCAGCTTAATCTCTGGGGGGGCCGTATCCTACGAGCAGTACTTC.

This clone was detected only a few times. The chain links TRBV5-1 to TRBJ1-5; weak D call: TRBD1 (5 bases). This CDR3 contains 14 residues. The V gene's germline CDR1 is SGHRS and CDR2 YFSETQ. With 4 bases removed from V and 0 bases from J, the gap between germline ends came to 8 bases. The CDR3 DNA is TGCGCCAGCAGCCGAGGGGATAGCAATCAGCCCCAGCATTTT. Amino acid sequence: CASSRGDSNQPQHF.

The chain employs TRBV18 and TRBJ1-2; 7 nucleotides line up with TRBD1. CDR3 length: 15 amino acids. The V and J ends lost 0 bases and 4 bases, in that order; junction bases with no gene match: 5. Germline V gene data show CDR1 as KGHSH and CDR2 as LQKENI. CDR3 sequence reads: CASSPPETGSYGYTF. For the CDR3, the DNA is TGTGCCAGCTCACCACCAGAGACAGGGAGCTATGGCTACACCTTC.

The chain recombines TRBV19 with TRBJ2-7, with 7 positions matching TRBD1. The J segment lost 6 bases and the V segment lost 2 bases, leaving 10 bases of the junction unmatched. The CDR3 is made up of 15 amino acids. Germline V gene data show CDR1 as LNHDA and CDR2 as SQIVND (reference sequence). The CDR3 loop is CASSIRRQGRVEQYF. The DNA for the CDR3 is TGTGCCAGTAGTATACGACGACAGGGTCGCGTCGAGCAGTACTTC.

The chain uses TRBV2 and TRBJ2-7; tentative D call: TRBD1 (6 bases). Per the germline V gene, CDR1 is SNHLY and CDR2 is FYNNEI. The CDR3 is 15 residues long. V lost 6 bases and J lost 6, with 21 bases in between. As DNA, the CDR3 is TGTGCCAGCAGAACCGGGACATCTACTTCCGGCGAGCAGTACTTC. Amino acids: CASRTGTSTSGEQYF. The variable domain in full, completed from reference TRBV2 and TRBJ2-7, reads EPEVTQTPSHQVTQMGQEVILRCVPISNHLYFYWYRQILGQKVEFLVSFYNNEISEKSEIFDDQFSVERPDGSNFTLKIRSTKLEDSAMYFCASRTGTSTSGEQYFGPGTRLTVT.

V and J are TRBV18 and TRBJ2-7; 11 bases agree with TRBD1. Trimming cost V 3 bases and J 2 bases; bases outside gene matches: 6. The germline CDR1 and CDR2 sequences are KGHSH and LQKENI. CDR3 size: 16 residues. Here the CDR3 DNA reads TGTGCCAGCTCACCCTCGGACAGGGGGCCCGCCTACGAGCAGTACTTC. It specifies CASSPSDRGPAYEQYF.

The J gene is TRBJ2-7, the V gene TRBV18; 9 bases match TRBD1. The CDR3 extends over 17 amino acids. The ends lost 6 bases at V and 4 bases at J; junction bases unmatched: 16. Germline V lookup: CDR1 KGHSH, CDR2 LQKENI. Here the CDR3 reads CASSGNAKGQGGYEQYF. The CDR3, as DNA: TGTGCCAGCTCCGGAAATGCTAAGGGACAGGGAGGGTACGAGCAGTACTTC. Supplemented by reference TRBV18 and TRBJ2-7, the full variable domain reads NAGVMQNPRHLVRRRGQEARLRCSPMKGHSHVYWYRQLPEEGLKFMVYLQKENIIDESGMPKERFSAEFPKEGPSILRIQQVVRGDSAAYFCASSGNAKGQGGYEQYFGPGTRLTVT.

The chain is built from TRBV25-1 and TRBJ2-2; maybe TRBD2 (5 bases). Per the germline V gene, CDR1 is MGHDK and CDR2 is SYGVNS. Trimming cost V 7 bases and J 3 bases, with 18 bases left between them. The CDR3 is 16 amino acids. DNA of the CDR3: TGTGCCAGCACCTCCTGGAGCGGTCGGGACACCGGGGAGCTGTTTTTT. This encodes CASTSWSGRDTGELFF.

This sequence joins TRBV9 and TRBJ2-7; 9 nucleotides align to TRBD1. V shed 3 bases and J 0 bases; nucleotides not matched to a gene: 10. CDR3 size: 17 residues. Germline V gene sequence: CDR1 SGDLS, CDR2 YYNGEE. CDR3 sequence: CASSGDRGGYSSYEQYF. Written as DNA, the CDR3 is TGTGCCAGCAGCGGTGACAGGGGGGGATACAGCTCCTACGAGCAGTACTTC.